This TCR beta chain appears in the sequencing data of a study of monozygotic twins with inflammatory bowel disease. Study-wide results and caveats: Twins with IBD had fewer clonotypes in common with others than healthy twins, particularly during disease activity.

The CDR3 runs to 16 residues. Germline CDR1 reads SGHRS; CDR2 reads YFSETQ. Regarding this clonotype: What it recognizes is unknown.

Two nested PCRs, of 16 and 9 cycles, processed TCRalpha and TCRbeta cDNA. TCRdb re-called the 5' RACE reads and shows each CDR3 protein once, DNA omitted. The listing contains roughly 150,000 distinct CDR3 sequences. The sequencing input was blood. This clonotype was sampled from a human donor with ulcerative colitis or Crohn's disease, or a healthy co-twin of an affected twin (not recorded which). This chain connects TRBV5-1 to TRBJ1-1. CDR3 residues: CASSGDLWEVNTEAFF.